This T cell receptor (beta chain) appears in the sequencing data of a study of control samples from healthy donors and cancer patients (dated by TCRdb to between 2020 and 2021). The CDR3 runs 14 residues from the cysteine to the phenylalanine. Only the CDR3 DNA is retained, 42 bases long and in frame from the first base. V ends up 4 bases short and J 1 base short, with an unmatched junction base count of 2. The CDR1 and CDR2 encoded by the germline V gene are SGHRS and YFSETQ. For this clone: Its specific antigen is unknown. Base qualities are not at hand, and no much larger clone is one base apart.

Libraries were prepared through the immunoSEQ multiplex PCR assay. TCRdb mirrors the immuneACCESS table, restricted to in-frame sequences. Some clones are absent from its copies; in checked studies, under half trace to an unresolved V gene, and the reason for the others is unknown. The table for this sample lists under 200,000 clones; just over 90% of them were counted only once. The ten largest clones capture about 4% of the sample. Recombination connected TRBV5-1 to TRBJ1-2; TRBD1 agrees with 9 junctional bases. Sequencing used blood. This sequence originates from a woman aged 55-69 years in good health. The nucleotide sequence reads TGCGCCAGCAGCACGGGACAGGGTAACTATGGCTACACCTTC. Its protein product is CASSTGQGNYGYTF.